A single sample gave rise to the 18 T cell receptor beta chains below, sequenced in a study of patients and donors after allogeneic stem cell transplantation. TCRdb recomputed calls from the RT-PCR reads with MiXCR, one row per CDR3 protein. Among roughly 230,000 distinct CDR3 sequences listed, around an eighth were seen once. Sequencing was carried out using blood, either unsorted or a sorted T cell fraction (not recorded which). Receptor source: a human donor who was either an allogeneic HSCT recipient or a stem cell or donor lymphocyte infusion donor (not recorded which). It is not recorded whose cells these are; they may come from a transplant donor.

The rearrangement uses TRBV5-1 and TRBJ2-5; 9 nucleotides match TRBD1. CDR3 size: 14 residues. The J segment lost 1 base and the V segment lost 4 bases, leaving 2 bases of the junction unmatched. Germline V CDR1 and CDR2: SGHRS, YFSETQ. The CDR3 protein is CASSTTGGQETQYF. In nucleotides, the CDR3 is TGCGCCAGCAGCACGACAGGGGGCCAAGAGACCCAGTACTTC. The complete variable domain, with remaining parts taken from reference TRBV5-1 and TRBJ2-5, reads KAGVTQTPRYLIKTRGQQVTLSCSPISGHRSVSWYQQTPGQGLQFLFEYFSETQRNKGNFPGRFSGRQFSNSRSEMNVSTLELGDSALYLCASSTTGGQETQYFGPGTRLLVL.

Here the CDR3 reads CASSLRGTGGTDIQYF. The CDR3 nucleotides read TGTGCCAGCAGCTTAAGGGGAACAGGGGGCACGGACATTCAGTACTTC. The V call is TRBV7-3, the J call TRBJ2-4; 9 bases are shared with TRBD1. Looked up from germline, CDR1 is SGHTA and CDR2 is FQGTGA. The CDR3 is made up of 16 amino acids. Losses at the gene ends were 1 base for V and 8 bases for J; bases not matched to a gene: 9. Using reference TRBV7-3 and TRBJ2-4 for the parts outside the CDR3, the full variable domain is GAGVSQTPSNKVTEKGKYVELRCDPISGHTALYWYRQSLGQGPEFLIYFQGTGAADDSGLPNDRFFAVRPEGSVSTLKIQRTERGDSAVYLCASSLRGTGGTDIQYFGAGTRLSVL.

This clonotype was counted between two and nine times. The chain combines TRBV20-1 with TRBJ1-1; D remains ambiguous. The CDR3 length is 14 residues. The V gene's germline CDR1 is DFQATT and CDR2 SNEGSKA (reference sequence). Trimming removed 0 bases at V and 2 bases at J, with 10 bases between. This chain's CDR3 is CSARDLTVNTEAFF. The CDR3 nucleotides are TGCAGTGCTAGAGACCTTACGGTAAACACTGAAGCTTTCTTT.

The chain couples TRBV6-5 to TRBJ1-2; perhaps TRBD1 as D (5 bases). CDR3 length equals 14 residues. CDR1 and CDR2 (germline): MNHEY, SVGAGI. V shed 2 bases and J shed 7 bases, with 14 bases lying between them. Here the CDR3 reads CASSYGDFNLGYTF. CDR3 sequence (DNA): TGTGCCAGCAGTTACGGGGACTTTAATCTTGGCTACACCTTC.

The chain recombines TRBV14 with TRBJ1-5, with D tentatively TRBD1 (5 bases). Germline CDR1 reads SGHDN; CDR2 reads FVKESK. With 4 bases removed from V and 4 bases from J, the gap between germline ends came to 8 bases. The CDR3 covers 13 residues. CDR3 loop: CASSRAGNQPQHF. DNA of the CDR3: TGTGCCAGCAGCCGGGCAGGGAATCAGCCCCAGCATTTT.

This chain links TRBV7-9 with TRBJ2-1; possible D gene TRBD2, 6 bases. V dropped 5 bases and J dropped 10 bases, with 15 bases sitting between them. CDR1 and CDR2 from the germline V gene are SEHNR and FQNEAQ (reference sequence). This CDR3 is built from 13 residues. CDR3 loop: CASSGGTVGEQFF. The CDR3 DNA sequence: TGTGCCAGCAGCGGCGGGACCGTCGGGGAGCAGTTCTTC.

The V and J genes are TRBV11-2 and TRBJ2-3; possibly TRBD2 for D (5 bases). Germline assignment: CDR1 SGHAT and CDR2 FQNNGV. V dropped 5 bases and J dropped 7 bases, with 16 bases sitting between them. The length of the CDR3 is 14 residues. Here the CDR3 DNA reads TGTGCCAGCAGCGTAACTCGTCGGGGAAATACGCAGTATTTT. Protein: CASSVTRRGNTQYF.

The chain uses TRBV5-1 and TRBJ2-3, with 11 bases fitting TRBD1. The CDR3 totals 14 residues. Losses at the gene ends were 3 bases for V and 8 bases for J; bases not matched to a gene: 5. Germline V CDR1 and CDR2: SGHRS, YFSETQ. The CDR3 here is CASSSGQGARTQYF. DNA for the CDR3: TGCGCCAGCAGCTCAGGACAGGGGGCGCGTACGCAGTATTTT.

This clonotype has a handful of counts. This chain joins TRBV18 and TRBJ2-7; 9 nucleotides agree with TRBD2. Per germline, CDR1 KGHSH and CDR2 LQKENI. The V gene end was trimmed by 0 bases and the J gene end by 3 bases; junction bases not matched to a gene: 9. CDR3 size: 17 residues. CDR3 in amino acids: CASSPPRGGRAYYEQYF. In nucleotides, the CDR3 is TGTGCCAGCTCACCACCCAGGGGCGGGAGGGCCTACTACGAGCAGTACTTC.

This clonotype was observed a few times. The chain couples TRBV20-1 to TRBJ1-5, with 7 bases identical to TRBD1. J gave up 1 base and V 5 bases, and 2 bases lay outside the gene matches. CDR1 and CDR2 from the germline V gene are DFQATT and SNEGSKA (reference sequence). This CDR3 has 13 amino acids. CDR3: CSARGQSNQPQHF. CDR3 nucleotide sequence: TGCAGTGCTCGGGGACAGAGCAATCAGCCCCAGCATTTT.

Here the CDR3 reads CSASTGYKDYEQYF. The CDR3 nucleotides are TGCAGTGCTAGTACAGGGTATAAGGACTACGAGCAGTACTTC. V gene TRBV20-1 combines with J gene TRBJ2-7; perhaps TRBD1 as D (6 bases). Germline lookup yields CDR1 DFQATT and CDR2 SNEGSKA (reference sequence). The V end lost 3 bases, the J end lost 3 bases, and 15 bases lay between the germline ends. CDR3 length: 14 residues.

This clonotype was detected many times. V gene TRBV10-3 combines with J gene TRBJ1-1, with D tentatively TRBD1 (5 bases). The CDR3 sequence is 15 residues long. CDR1 and CDR2 (germline): ENHRY, SYGVKD. V was cut by 0 bases and J by 3 bases, with 11 bases left in between. In nucleotides, the CDR3 is TGTGCCATCAGTGAGTCAAGGGGCAGGGACACTGAAGCTTTCTTT. Translation: CAISESRGRDTEAFF.

In this sample, this clonotype turned up a few times. The V gene is TRBV5-5, the J gene TRBJ2-7, with TRBD2 as a possible D gene (7 bases). The CDR3 spans 18 residues. Germline-derived CDR1 and CDR2 are SGHKS and YYEKEE (reference sequence). V shed 4 bases and J shed 4 bases, with 27 bases lying between them. CDR3 loop: CASSLGGAGSQTSYEQYF. Written as DNA, the CDR3 is TGTGCCAGCAGCCTGGGGGGGGCGGGGAGTCAGACGAGTTACGAGCAGTACTTC.

The V and J genes are TRBV12-3 or TRBV12-4 and TRBJ1-1, with D possibly TRBD1 on 6 matching bases. The CDR3 has 15 residues. Trimming stripped 3 bases from V and 0 bases from J, with 11 bases between. The DNA of the CDR3 is TGTGCCAGCAGTTTTCGGGGGCTATTGAACACTGAAGCTTTCTTT. Translating it yields CASSFRGLLNTEAFF.

The rearrangement uses TRBV28 and TRBJ2-5; the match to TRBD1 covers 8 bases. After removal of 4 bases from V and 5 bases from J, the junction contained 9 bases not matched to a gene. The CDR3 loop spans 15 amino acids. Germline V lookup: CDR1 MDHEN, CDR2 SYDVKM. CDR3 in amino acids: CASSSPDRADETQYF. The CDR3 nucleotides read TGTGCCAGCAGTTCCCCGGACAGGGCGGATGAGACCCAGTACTTC. The full variable domain, its missing parts supplied by reference TRBV28 and TRBJ2-5, is DVKVTQSSRYLVKRTGEKVFLECVQDMDHENMFWYRQDPGLGLRLIYFSYDVKMKEKGDIPEGYSVSREKKERFSLILESASTNQTSMYLCASSSPDRADETQYFGPGTRLLVL.

This chain connects TRBV27 to TRBJ2-7; maybe TRBD1 (5 bases). Germline CDR1 is MNHEY and CDR2 is SMNVEV (reference sequence). V lost 6 bases and J lost 0, with 15 bases in between. This CDR3 contains 15 residues. CDR3 DNA: TGTGCCAGCAGACGACAGTCCCTAAGCTCCTACGAGCAGTACTTC. Translated, it gives CASRRQSLSSYEQYF.

The gene calls are TRBV15 and TRBJ2-3; D is possibly TRBD1 (6 bases). V was trimmed by 2 bases and J by 2 bases, leaving 11 bases between them. This CDR3 comprises 15 residues. Germline V gene data show CDR1 as LNHNV and CDR2 as YYDKDF (reference sequence). Here the CDR3 reads CATSRSQGNTDTQYF. DNA for the CDR3: TGTGCCACCAGCAGAAGCCAGGGGAACACAGATACGCAGTATTTT.

This clonotype was seen repeatedly, ten times or more. This rearrangement joins TRBV12-3 or TRBV12-4 to TRBJ2-7, with D possibly matching TRBD2 (6 bases). This CDR3 comprises 13 residues. The V gene lost 5 bases and the J gene lost 3 bases, with 11 bases spanning the gap. The CDR3 DNA reads TGTGCCAGCAGTCCCCATAGCGGCTACGAGCAGTACTTC. Its translation is CASSPHSGYEQYF.